The rows below give T cell receptor beta chains drawn from one sample of a study of T cell responses to AZD1222 COVID-19 vaccine. The protocol was immunoSEQ multiplex PCR, while the TCRdb copy is restricted to in-frame clones and leaves out a portion. The table has over 150,000 clones, 87% seen once. The sequences come from peripheral blood, collected on day 0 of AZD1222 vaccination. These receptors originate from an adult in good health. Each CDR3 is given with its conserved first and last residue. A D gene is named only where the DNA matches it firmly. The size entry is marked missing in some rows and otherwise reads once, few, many or a size class.

V gene	J gene	D gene	clone size	CDR3 protein	CDR3 DNA
TRBV6-5	TRBJ2-2	TRBD1	.	CAGTGGTGELFF	TGTGCCGGGACAGGGGGGACCGGGGAGCTGTTTTTT
TRBV28	TRBJ1-3	.	.	CASLLGGSGNTIYF	TGTGCCAGCCTCCTTGGGGGCTCTGGAAACACCATATATTTT
TRBV12-3/TRBV12-4	TRBJ2-7	.	.	CASSTQGYEQYF	TGTGCCAGCAGTACACAGGGTTACGAGCAGTACTTC
TRBV2	TRBJ2-1	.	few	CASSPEQYNEQFF	TGTGCCAGCAGTCCGGAACAGTACAATGAGCAGTTCTTC
TRBV5-4	TRBJ1-1	.	.	CASSHGWDARNTEAFF	TGTGCCAGCAGTCATGGGTGGGACGCCCGGAACACTGAAGCTTTCTTT
TRBV30	TRBJ2-2	TRBD2	.	CAWSMWEGPHTGELFF	TGTGCCTGGAGTATGTGGGAGGGCCCTCACACCGGGGAGCTGTTTTTT
TRBV7-2	TRBJ2-3	.	.	CASRTGVTQYF	TGTGCCAGCAGGACGGGAGTTACGCAGTATTTT
TRBV5-4	TRBJ1-1	.	.	CASSLEQDEAFF	TGTGCCAGCAGCTTGGAACAGGATGAAGCTTTCTTT
TRBV3-1/TRBV3-2	TRBJ2-5	.	.	CASSRGAGTSKETQYF	TGTGCCAGCAGCCGAGGAGCTGGGACTTCAAAAGAGACCCAGTACTTC
TRBV29-1	TRBJ1-1	.	.	CSVEPRTWGIDTEAFF	TGCAGCGTTGAACCCCGGACCTGGGGGATCGACACTGAAGCTTTCTTT
TRBV10-3	TRBJ2-7	.	once	CAISELVGTRFHEQYF	TGTGCCATCAGTGAGTTAGTCGGAACCAGGTTCCACGAGCAGTACTTC
TRBV9	TRBJ1-2	TRBD1	.	CASSGDSIGGYTF	TGTGCCAGCAGCGGGGACAGTATTGGAGGCTACACCTTC
TRBV5-1	TRBJ2-7	TRBD2	.	CASALAGGTYEQYF	TGCGCCAGTGCCCTAGCGGGAGGGACCTACGAGCAGTACTTC
TRBV19	TRBJ2-2	.	.	CASSMIPNTGELFF	TGTGCCAGTAGTATGATTCCGAACACCGGGGAGCTGTTTTTT
TRBV28	TRBJ1-2	TRBD1	.	CASRRDRGSGYTF	TGTGCCAGCAGACGTGACAGGGGGTCTGGCTACACCTTC
TRBV2	TRBJ2-7	TRBD2	.	CASSESAGETYEQYF	TGTGCCAGCAGTGAATCAGCGGGAGAAACCTACGAGCAGTACTTC
TRBV9	TRBJ2-1	TRBD2	.	CASRPGLAGGGDNEQFF	TGTGCCAGCAGGCCGGGACTAGCGGGAGGAGGTGACAATGAGCAGTTCTTC
TRBV5-5	TRBJ2-1	.	once	CASSPVGGSYNEQFF	TGTGCCAGCAGCCCAGTGGGGGGCTCCTACAATGAGCAGTTCTTC
TRBV3-1/TRBV3-2	TRBJ2-7	.	.	CASSPNRDEQYF	TGTGCCAGCAGCCCGAACAGGGACGAGCAGTACTTC
TRBV6-5	TRBJ2-7	TRBD2	.	CASSYSQREDYEQYF	TGTGCCAGCAGTTACTCGCAGCGGGAGGACTACGAGCAGTACTTC
TRBV28	TRBJ1-1	TRBD1	.	CASIRGRGLAEAFF	TGTGCCAGCATCCGGGGCAGGGGGCTTGCTGAAGCTTTCTTT
TRBV4-1	TRBJ2-5	.	.	CASSQGAAQNQETQYF	TGCGCCAGCAGCCAAGGAGCAGCCCAAAACCAAGAGACCCAGTACTTC
TRBV13	TRBJ2-7	TRBD2	.	CASSLPQAGGASEQYF	TGTGCCAGCAGCCTCCCGCAAGCGGGAGGTGCGAGCGAGCAGTACTTC
TRBV15	TRBJ2-7	.	.	CATSRSGSRAYEQYF	TGTGCCACCAGCAGATCAGGCTCCCGAGCCTACGAGCAGTACTTC
TRBV5-1	TRBJ2-7	TRBD2	.	CASSNQREGEQYF	TGCGCCAGCAGTAACCAGCGGGAGGGCGAGCAGTACTTC
TRBV10-3	TRBJ2-1	TRBD1	few	CAISGQGNNEQFF	TGTGCCATCAGTGGACAGGGTAACAATGAGCAGTTCTTC
TRBV2	TRBJ2-3	.	.	CASSGINTDTQYF	TGTGCCAGCAGCGGGATAAATACAGATACGCAGTATTTT
TRBV7-3	TRBJ2-3	.	few	CASSLGAARDTQYF	TGTGCCAGCAGCTTAGGGGCGGCGAGAGATACGCAGTATTTT
TRBV19	TRBJ1-1	.	.	CASSIGGAEAFF	TGTGCCAGTAGTATTGGGGGAGCTGAAGCTTTCTTT
TRBV7-9	TRBJ2-2	.	once	CASSLGRINTGELFF	TGTGCCAGCAGCTTAGGACGGATTAACACCGGGGAGCTGTTTTTT
TRBV29-1	TRBJ1-2	.	.	CSVGGYGYTF	TGCAGCGTTGGCGGGTATGGCTACACCTTC
TRBV4-2	TRBJ2-1	.	.	CASSQGSGWQFF	TGTGCCAGCAGCCAAGGGTCGGGATGGCAGTTCTTC
TRBV14	TRBJ2-1	TRBD1	once	CASSLAGQDYNEQFF	TGTGCCAGCAGCCTTGCGGGACAGGATTACAATGAGCAGTTCTTC
TRBV7-2	TRBJ2-5	TRBD2	.	CASSSASGREETQYF	TGTGCCAGCAGCTCTGCTAGCGGGAGGGAAGAGACCCAGTACTTC
TRBV30	TRBJ1-1	.	.	CAWSSLRWNTEAFF	TGTGCCTGGAGCTCCCTCCGGTGGAACACTGAAGCTTTCTTT
TRBV10-3	TRBJ1-4	.	.	CAISELRTVNEKLFF	TGTGCCATCAGTGAGTTGAGGACAGTTAATGAAAAACTGTTTTTT
TRBV14	TRBJ1-2	.	few	CASSQEMVGEGVF	TGTGCCAGCAGCCAAGAGATGGTTGGAGAGGGGGTCTTC
TRBV6-5	TRBJ1-6	TRBD1	.	CASSLTGSYNSPLHF	TGTGCCAGCAGTCTGACAGGGTCCTATAATTCACCCCTCCACTTT
TRBV5-6	TRBJ1-1	.	.	CASSSYMLTEAFF	TGTGCCAGCAGCTCATACATGTTGACTGAAGCTTTCTTT
TRBV5-4	TRBJ1-1	.	.	CASSLGSRGGTEAFF	TGTGCCAGCAGCTTGGGTTCCCGGGGGGGCACTGAAGCTTTCTTT
TRBV7-3	TRBJ2-5	.	.	CASSFVRGETQYF	TGTGCCAGCAGCTTCGTCCGAGGAGAGACCCAGTACTTC
TRBV4-1	TRBJ2-1	.	.	CASSFFDGHNEQFF	TGCGCCAGCAGCTTTTTCGACGGTCACAATGAGCAGTTCTTC
TRBV14	TRBJ2-7	.	.	CASSQGRGQRAAYEQYF	TGTGCCAGCAGCCAGGGAAGAGGCCAGCGGGCCGCCTACGAGCAGTACTTC
TRBV19	TRBJ1-5	.	.	CASSIYGNQPQHF	TGTGCCAGTAGTATATATGGCAATCAGCCCCAGCATTTT
TRBV11-1	TRBJ1-4	.	.	CASSSPTEREKLFF	TGTGCCAGCAGCTCTCCCACGGAGAGAGAAAAACTGTTTTTT
TRBV2	TRBJ2-4	.	.	CASSERGGPKNIQYF	TGTGCCAGCAGTGAACGCGGCGGACCAAAAAACATTCAGTACTTC
TRBV2	TRBJ2-7	TRBD1	.	CASSDPGQSLSYEQYF	TGTGCCAGCAGTGACCCGGGACAGTCGCTCTCCTACGAGCAGTACTTC
TRBV10-1	TRBJ1-2	.	once	CASSESRSTNYGYTF	TGCGCCAGCAGTGAGTCGAGGTCGACTAACTATGGCTACACCTTC